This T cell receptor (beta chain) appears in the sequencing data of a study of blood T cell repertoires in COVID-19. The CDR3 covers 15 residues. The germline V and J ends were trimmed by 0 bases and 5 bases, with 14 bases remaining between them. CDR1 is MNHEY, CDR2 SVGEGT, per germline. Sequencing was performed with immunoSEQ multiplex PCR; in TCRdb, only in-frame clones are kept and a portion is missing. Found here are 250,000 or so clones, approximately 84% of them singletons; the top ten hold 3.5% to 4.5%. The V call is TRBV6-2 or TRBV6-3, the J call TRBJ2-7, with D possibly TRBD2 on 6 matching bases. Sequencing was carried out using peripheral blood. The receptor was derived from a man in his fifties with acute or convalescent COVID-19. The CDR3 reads CASSYSVGSRNEQYF. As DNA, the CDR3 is TGTGCCAGCAGTTACTCGGTCGGGAGTCGAAACGAGCAGTACTTC.